This T cell receptor beta chain was observed in a study of cytotoxic CD8 clonotypes in ibrutinib-treated CLL (TCRdb year 2021). Concerning the study at large: The cohort included some 14 treatment-naive and 11 to 12 relapsed/refractory patients; some 18 were IGHV unmutated. An average of around 260,000 productive templates and 94,082 productive rearrangements was obtained per sample. Responses were partial in 24 patients and complete in 2; after median approximately 66 months follow-up, around 15 stayed in remission and some twelve progressed. Of the 90 or so participants in the trial, about 26 had longitudinal samples available. Cryopreserved peripheral blood mononuclear cells were collected before treatment, at response, and at either disease progression or sustained remission. Samples at response were collected after a median of approximately twelve months of treatment, with a range of roughly 6 to 40 months.

On a MiSeq, deep resolution sequencing aimed for a depth between 1 in 1 million and 1 in 200,000 T cells, with each clonotype covered approximately 10x on average. TCR beta libraries were generated with the immunoSEQ hsTCRB Kit. The paper's processing steps were these. Data were analyzed with ImmunoSEQ Data Assistant and ImmunoSEQ Analyzer, with V, D and J genes assigned per IMGT definitions. Clonality, which ranges from 0 to 1, was calculated by subtracting the normalized Shannon entropy of productive rearrangement frequencies from one. Only overrepresented clonotypes making up at least 0.05% of each patient's repertoire were included in the public clonotype analysis. Some 12 age-matched healthy donor repertoires from immuneACCESS served as clonality controls. TCRdb took over this immuneACCESS table, retaining in-frame rearrangements with V and J assigned. Such tables are incomplete; in checked studies, under half of the missing clones stem from an unresolved V gene, and the remainder is unexplained. That table gives V, J and clone size, and the DNA gave D and trimming. This sample lists some 84,000 clones; just over 85% were detected once. The ten largest clones add up to less than 6.5% of the sample.

A remark on this clone: Its antigen has not been determined. Base qualities are not at hand, and no much larger clone is one base apart.

Approximately 2 micrograms of genomic DNA were extracted from cryopreserved PBMCs for TCR beta library preparation. Longitudinal blood samples from CLL patients on ibrutinib monotherapy underwent high-throughput TCR beta sequencing. The patients took part in an open-label, single-center phase 2 trial of ibrutinib monotherapy. V sheds 7 bases and J sheds 4 bases, leaving 19 bases between their ends. The CDR3 contains 15 residues, cysteine and phenylalanine counted. This entry keeps only the CDR3 DNA: 45 bases, framed from base 1. CDR1 and CDR2, per the germline V gene, are MNHNS and SASEGT. Paper-wide results and their limitations: Baseline clonality was found to be higher than that of age-matched healthy donors and was strongly correlated with circulating CD8+ T-cell counts. Public clonotypes were found to be uncommon and were observed to contract or remain stable during treatment; the increase in clonality was shown to reflect expansion of private clonotypes at ibrutinib response. An increase in clonality was observed at ibrutinib response, with clonality remaining stable during sustained remission and falling back toward baseline at progression. Sampling times were not matched between sustained-remission and progressing patients, and lymph node repertoires were not studied.

This clonotype was obtained from a human donor with chronic lymphocytic leukemia. Sample: PBMCs, taken before ibrutinib treatment. The V and J genes are TRBV6-1 and TRBJ1-2; the D gene remains uncertain. Here is the DNA: TGTGCCAGCAATAACCCCGTTCATGGTGCCTATGGCTACACCTTC. Its product reads: CASNNPVHGAYGYTF.